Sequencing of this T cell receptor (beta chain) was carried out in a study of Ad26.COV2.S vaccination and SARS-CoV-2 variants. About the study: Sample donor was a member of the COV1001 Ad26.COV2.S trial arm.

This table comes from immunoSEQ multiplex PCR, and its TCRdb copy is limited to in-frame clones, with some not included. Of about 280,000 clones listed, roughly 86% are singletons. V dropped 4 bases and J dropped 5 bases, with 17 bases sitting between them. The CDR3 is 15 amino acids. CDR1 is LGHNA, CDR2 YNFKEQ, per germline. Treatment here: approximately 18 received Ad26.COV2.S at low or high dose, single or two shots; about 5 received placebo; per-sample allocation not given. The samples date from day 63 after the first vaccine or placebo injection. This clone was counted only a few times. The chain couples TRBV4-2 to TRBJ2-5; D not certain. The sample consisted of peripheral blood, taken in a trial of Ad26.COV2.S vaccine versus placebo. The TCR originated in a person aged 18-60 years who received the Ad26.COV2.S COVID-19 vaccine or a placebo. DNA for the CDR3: TGTGCCAGCAGCCCCGGGCTGGGTGGACGGGAGACCCAGTACTTC. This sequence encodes CASSPGLGGRETQYF.